Below, one T cell receptor (beta chain) is given with its context. This clone occurred once. Its recognized antigen is unknown. No base qualities exist here, and no much larger clone lies one base off it. The sample comes from a study of blood T cell repertoires in COVID-19 (TCRdb year 2020). Concerning the study at large: Samples covering the acute and convalescent phases of COVID-19 were provided by collaborators in the United States, Italy and Spain. The material from the prospective study consisted of cDNA or gDNA derived from T cells, B-cell-depleted T cells, or PBMCs. Deeply sampled blood TCRbeta repertoires from subjects exposed to, actively infected with, or recovered from COVID-19 were included in the dataset. A freely available public database, intended as a resource for researchers studying the immune response to SARS-CoV-2, is where the repertoires were released. The samples were drawn from two sources: the first 160 participants of the ongoing ImmuneRACE study, and over 1,000 subjects contributed by 6 global collaborators. Nearly every sample came with metadata listing a de-identified subject ID, COVID-19 status, age in years and sex. Where available, HLA class I and class II types were obtained from metadata supplied by the sample provider rather than from assay-based typing.

The collaborating institutions used their own protocols to collect whole blood in K2EDTA tubes. For TCRbeta analysis, collaborators shipped samples as frozen whole blood, isolated PBMCs, or DNA extracted from either of those sample types. TCRbeta CDR3 regions were amplified from genomic DNA using the immunoSEQ Assay, a bias-controlled multiplex PCR. On the authors' methods: Nucleated cell counts per sample were estimated from amplification of reference gene primers within the assay. To quantify the absolute abundance of each unique TCRbeta CDR3 rearrangement, sequence reads were collapsed and filtered. For each sample, productive Simpson clonality was calculated by taking the square root of Simpson's diversity index across productive rearrangements. TCRdb retrieved this table from immuneACCESS and kept in-frame rearrangements only. Not all clones are present; in checked studies, unresolved V genes account for under half, and no reason is known for the remainder. D and trimming were read from the DNA, whereas the V and J calls and clone size are those reported in that table. This sample is represented by about 250,000 clones; more than 60% of them were singletons. The top ten hold 4% of the sample.

What the work shows at the level of the full study, not this receptor alone: The amount of clinical and demographic metadata varied by source and participant and was provided uncurated.

The specimen sequenced was peripheral blood. This sequence was found in a middle-aged woman with active or convalescent COVID-19.

Here the CDR3 is given as CAWSVLEAFF. The nucleotide sequence is TGTGCCTGGAGTGTACTTGAAGCTTTCTTT. The chain is made from TRBV30 and TRBJ1-1, with the D gene call left open. Trimming removed 0 bases from V and 7 bases from J, leaving 3 bases between the germline ends. Sequences GTSNPN (CDR1) and SVGIG (CDR2) are obtained from the germline V gene (reference sequence). The CDR3 runs 10 amino acids, cysteine and phenylalanine included. CDR3 DNA is the only sequence kept; it has 30 bases, read in frame from the first base.